This T cell receptor (beta chain) was sequenced in a study of shared clonotypes between healthy human individuals. Study-wide results and limits: The sharing of about 5% of naive CD4 clonotypes was seen across a handful of donors. On the whole, naive subsets had larger estimated richness than memory subsets had.

Trimming pared 6 bases from V and 0 bases from J, leaving 3 bases between. CDR3 length: 12 amino acids. The germline V gene encodes CDR1 SNHLY and CDR2 FYNNEI. Libraries were prepared by immunoSEQ multiplex PCR; TCRdb keeps only in-frame clonotypes and omits some of them. The table shows 1,400,000 or so clones, with around 98.5% occurring only once. As to this clone: Its specificity is unknown.

This TCR was recovered from a man aged 25 to 40 in good health. This chain uses TRBV2 with TRBJ1-5; D unclear. The sample taken for sequencing was naive CD4+ T cells sorted from blood. The subset is: CD45RA+ positively selected. CDR3 amino acids: CASRASNQPQHF. CDR3 sequence (DNA): TGTGCCAGCAGGGCTAGCAATCAGCCCCAGCATTTT.